This T cell receptor beta chain is from a study of CD8+CD57+ T cells in acquired aplastic anemia (dated 2018 in TCRdb). As for the study more broadly: Extracted DNA from sorted CD4+ and CD8+ cells averaged around 3.3 ug, ranging from roughly 0.19 to 27.4 ug. An average of approximately 10 million reads for CD4+ cells and 11.0 million reads for CD8+ cells was obtained from healthy donor samples. What the research found in general, with its limitations: CD8+ Simpson's diversity did not differ significantly between patients and healthy controls (P=0.060). Around 30 CD8+ CDR3 sequences were shared between patients and controls but appeared highly expressed in patients and within their immunodominant clones.

In this study, sorted CD4+ and CD8+ T cells from the blood of healthy subjects and of severe aplastic anemia patients had their TCR repertoires deep-sequenced. Ficoll-Paque density gradient centrifugation was used to isolate peripheral blood mononuclear cells. Before DNA extraction, CD4+ and CD8+ T cells were sorted with FACS or magnetic beads. A word on this clonotype: No antigen is known for it. The record has no base qualities; no much larger clone is one base away.

The cysteine opens and the phenylalanine closes a CDR3 of 11 amino acids. Just the 33-base CDR3 DNA is kept, in frame starting at base 1. The germline V gene (reference sequence) sets CDR1 to DFQATT and CDR2 to SNEGSKA. After removal of 4 bases from V and 5 bases from J, the junction retains 1 base not matched to a gene. Genomic DNA was used as template for profiling of TCR beta VDJ combinations and CDR3 sequences. An Illumina HiSeq 2000 was used for TCR repertoire sequencing. Per the source publication's procedure: TRBV/TRBJ rearrangement plots, CDR3 size and DJ length profiles, and Simpson's diversity index were used to evaluate the repertoires. The immunodominant clone was defined as the most abundant DNA sequence in deep sequencing data. CDR3 amino acid sequences were checked for sharing across subjects and were also compared against the VDJdb database and published repertoires. TCRdb reworked the public reads: Q25 trimming with fastp, MiXCR clone assembly, productive beta chains retained. Each CDR3 protein gets just one entry, which takes the most common genes and DNA from the rows behind it. The V and J calls and clone size are TCRdb's, not the authors'. The sample profile shows 65,000 or so distinct CDR3 sequences; about 50% of them were found once. The ten most abundant clones make up under 2.5% of the sample.

Sequenced sample: sorted CD4+, CD8+, or CD8+CD57+ T cells (not recorded which) from PBMCs. In this chain, TRBV20-1 is recombined with TRBJ1-2, with 7 bases aligning to TRBD1. The sequence was obtained from a human donor in good health, serving as a control. The sequence in DNA is TGCAGTGCTAAGGGGGCATATGGCTACACCTTC. It translates to CSAKGAYGYTF.